The rows below give T cell receptor beta chains drawn from one sample of a study of T cells after yellow fever vaccination. TCRdb used MiXCR to reprocess the 5' RACE reads, holding one entry per CDR3 protein. Altogether roughly 85,000 distinct CDR3 sequences are present, 10% to 15% being singletons, with the ten largest covering around 23%. This specimen consisted of CD8+ T cells not binding an NS4B(214-222) dextramer, sorted from PBMCs, obtained roughly 23 days after the first yellow fever vaccination. The origin of the receptors is a man in his late teens or twenties who received the YFV17D yellow fever vaccine. Both conserved end residues are part of each CDR3. A D gene is named only where the DNA matches it firmly. Part of the rows lack a size; the others show once, few, many or a class for expanded clones.

v_call	cdr3_length	j_call	d_call	clone_size	cdr3_aa	cdr3_nt
TRBV4-3	13	TRBJ2-2	.	.	CASSWGNTGELFF	TGCGCCAGCAGCTGGGGGAACACCGGGGAGCTGTTTTTT
TRBV7-9	15	TRBJ2-2	.	few	CASSPRGPGTGELFF	TGTGCCAGCAGCCCCAGGGGCCCTGGCACCGGGGAGCTGTTTTTT
TRBV30	15	TRBJ1-4	.	.	CAWSVRGQINEKLFF	TGTGCCTGGAGTGTACGCGGGCAGATAAACGAAAAACTGTTTTTT
TRBV5-8	14	TRBJ2-7	.	.	CASSLALVAYEQYF	TGTGCCAGCAGCTTGGCCCTAGTAGCCTACGAGCAGTACTTC
TRBV12-3/TRBV12-4	15	TRBJ2-1	TRBD1	once	CASSEDRVSYNEQFF	TGTGCCAGCAGCGAGGACAGGGTTTCCTACAATGAGCAGTTCTTC
TRBV12-3/TRBV12-4	14	TRBJ2-3	TRBD2	few	CASSWGTTSSAQYF	TGTGCCAGCAGTTGGGGGACTACATCCTCGGCGCAGTATTTT
TRBV4-2	13	TRBJ2-7	.	many	CASRETGRNEQYF	TGTGCCAGCCGGGAGACAGGGCGAAACGAGCAGTACTTC
TRBV4-1	15	TRBJ2-7	TRBD1	few	CASREAGTGVDEQYF	TGCGCCAGCAGGGAGGCCGGGACAGGGGTCGACGAGCAGTACTTC
TRBV24-1	13	TRBJ2-5	.	many	CATSETGQETQYF	TGTGCCACCAGTGAAACAGGGCAAGAGACCCAGTACTTC
TRBV19	12	TRBJ2-1	.	.	CASTGPYNEQFF	TGTGCCAGTACGGGGCCTTACAATGAGCAGTTCTTC
TRBV6-5	15	TRBJ1-2	.	.	CASSLRGSLNYGYTF	TGTGCCAGCAGTTTAAGGGGATCCCTTAACTATGGCTACACCTTC
TRBV20-1	13	TRBJ2-5	.	few	CSATFGAEETQYF	TGCAGTGCTACCTTCGGAGCGGAAGAGACCCAGTACTTC
TRBV4-2	14	TRBJ2-7	.	few	CASSQVGQTYEQYF	TGTGCCAGCAGCCAAGTCGGGCAGACCTACGAGCAGTACTTC
TRBV7-9	14	TRBJ2-1	.	few	CASSPTRGYNEQFF	TGTGCCAGCAGCCCAACTCGGGGTTACAATGAGCAGTTCTTC